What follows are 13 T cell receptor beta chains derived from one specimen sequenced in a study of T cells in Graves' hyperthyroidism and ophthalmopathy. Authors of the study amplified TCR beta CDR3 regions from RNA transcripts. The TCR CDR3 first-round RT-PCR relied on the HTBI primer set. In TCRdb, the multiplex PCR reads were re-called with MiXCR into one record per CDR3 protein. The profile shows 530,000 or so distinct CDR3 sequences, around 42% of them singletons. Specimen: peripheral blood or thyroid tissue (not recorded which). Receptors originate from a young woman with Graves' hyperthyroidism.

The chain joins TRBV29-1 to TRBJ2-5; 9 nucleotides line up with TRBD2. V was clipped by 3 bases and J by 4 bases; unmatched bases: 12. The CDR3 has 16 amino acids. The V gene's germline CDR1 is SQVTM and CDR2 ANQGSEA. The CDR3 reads CSVDPDALAGRETQYF. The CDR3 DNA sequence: TGCAGCGTTGATCCCGACGCCCTAGCGGGGAGAGAGACCCAGTACTTC.

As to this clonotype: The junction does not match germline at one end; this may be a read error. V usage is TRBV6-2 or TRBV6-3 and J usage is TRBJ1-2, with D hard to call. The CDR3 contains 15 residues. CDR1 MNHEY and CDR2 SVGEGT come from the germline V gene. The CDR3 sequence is CAISDGFLGFSGNTF. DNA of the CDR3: TGTGCCATCAGTGACGGTTTTCTGGGGTTCTCTGGAAACACCTTC.

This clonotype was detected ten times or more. The CDR3 DNA follows: TGTGCCAGCAGTGAGCCTGGGACCACCTATGGCTACACCTTC. Amino acid sequence: CASSEPGTTYGYTF. The genes are TRBV6-5 and TRBJ1-2, with D possibly matching TRBD1 (5 bases). V dropped 5 bases and J dropped 4 bases, with 14 bases sitting between them. The CDR3 consists of 14 residues. CDR1 is MNHEY and CDR2 is SVGAGI in the germline V gene.

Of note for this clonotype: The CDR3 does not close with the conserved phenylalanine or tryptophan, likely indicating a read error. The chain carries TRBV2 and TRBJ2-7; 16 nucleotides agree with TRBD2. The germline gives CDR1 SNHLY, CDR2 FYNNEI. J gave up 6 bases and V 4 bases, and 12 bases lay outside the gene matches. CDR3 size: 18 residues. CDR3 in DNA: TGTGCCAGCAGTGGGGGACAGGGACTAGCGGGAGGGGAGGGCGAGCAGTACCTC. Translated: CASSGGQGLAGGEGEQYL.

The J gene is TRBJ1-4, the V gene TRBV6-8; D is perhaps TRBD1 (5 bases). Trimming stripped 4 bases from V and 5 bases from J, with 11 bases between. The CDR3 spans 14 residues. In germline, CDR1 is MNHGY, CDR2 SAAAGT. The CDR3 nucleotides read TGTGCCAGCAGTTCTCCAAGACAGAATGAAAAACTGTTTTTT. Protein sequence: CASSSPRQNEKLFF.

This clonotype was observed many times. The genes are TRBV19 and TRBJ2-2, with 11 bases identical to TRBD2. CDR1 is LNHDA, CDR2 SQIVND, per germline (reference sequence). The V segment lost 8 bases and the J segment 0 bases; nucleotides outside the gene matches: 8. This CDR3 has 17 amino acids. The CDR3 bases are TGTGCCAGTTACCCGGGACTAGCGGCTACGAACACCGGGGAGCTGTTTTTT. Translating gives CASYPGLAATNTGELFF.

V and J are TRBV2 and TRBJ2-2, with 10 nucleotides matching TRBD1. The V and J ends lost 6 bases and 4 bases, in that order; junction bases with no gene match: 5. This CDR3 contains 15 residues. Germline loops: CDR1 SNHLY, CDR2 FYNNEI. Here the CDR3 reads CASRPGQGLTGELFF. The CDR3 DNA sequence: TGTGCCAGCAGGCCGGGACAGGGGCTCACCGGGGAGCTGTTTTTT. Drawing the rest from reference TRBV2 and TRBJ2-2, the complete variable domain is EPEVTQTPSHQVTQMGQEVILRCVPISNHLYFYWYRQILGQKVEFLVSFYNNEISEKSEIFDDQFSVERPDGSNFTLKIRSTKLEDSAMYFCASRPGQGLTGELFFGEGSRLTVL.

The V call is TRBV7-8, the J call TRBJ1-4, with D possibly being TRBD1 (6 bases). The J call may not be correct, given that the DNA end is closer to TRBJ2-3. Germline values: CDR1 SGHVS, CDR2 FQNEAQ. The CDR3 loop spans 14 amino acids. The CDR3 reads CASSLVNRADTQYF. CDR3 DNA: TGTGCCAGCAGCTTAGTAAACAGGGCAGATACGCAGTATTTT.

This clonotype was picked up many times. CDR3 residues: CASSLTSGSIVGELFF. CDR3 in DNA: TGCGCCAGCAGCTTGACGAGCGGGAGTATCGTCGGGGAGCTGTTTTTT. This chain links TRBV5-1 with TRBJ2-2; 8 nucleotides match TRBD2. The junction had 9 bases not matched to a gene; V was cut back by 1 base and J by 7 bases. The CDR3 is 16 residues long. The germline CDR1 and CDR2 sequences are SGHRS and YFSETQ.

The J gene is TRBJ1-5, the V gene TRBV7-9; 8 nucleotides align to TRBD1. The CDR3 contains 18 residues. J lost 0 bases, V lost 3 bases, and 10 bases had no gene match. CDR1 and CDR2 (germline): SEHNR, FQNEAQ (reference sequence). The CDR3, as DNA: TGTGCCAGCAGCTTTTACGACGCAGGGGGCAATAGCAATCAGCCCCAGCATTTT. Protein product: CASSFYDAGGNSNQPQHF.

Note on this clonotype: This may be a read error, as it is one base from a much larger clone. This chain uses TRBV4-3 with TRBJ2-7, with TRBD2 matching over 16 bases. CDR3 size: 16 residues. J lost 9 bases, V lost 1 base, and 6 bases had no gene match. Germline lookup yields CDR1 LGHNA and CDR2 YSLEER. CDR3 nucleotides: TGCGCCAGCAGCCAAGCGACCGGGACTAGCGGGAGGGCGCAGTACTTC. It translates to CASSQATGTSGRAQYF.

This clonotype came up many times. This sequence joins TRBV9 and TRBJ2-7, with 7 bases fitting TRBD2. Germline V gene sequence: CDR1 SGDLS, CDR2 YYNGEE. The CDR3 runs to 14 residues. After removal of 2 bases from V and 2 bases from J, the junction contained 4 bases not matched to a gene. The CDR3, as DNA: TGTGCCAGCAGCGTTGGCAGCGGGACCTACGAGCAGTACTTC. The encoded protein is CASSVGSGTYEQYF.

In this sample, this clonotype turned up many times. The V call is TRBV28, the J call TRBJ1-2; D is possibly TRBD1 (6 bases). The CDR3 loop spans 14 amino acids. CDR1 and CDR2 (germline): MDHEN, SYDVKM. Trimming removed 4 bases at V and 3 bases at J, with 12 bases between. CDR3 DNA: TGTGCCAGCAGTTCCACAGGGAGAGACTATGGCTACACCTTC. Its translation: CASSSTGRDYGYTF.